The next 8 T cell receptor beta chains were all read from a single sample in a study of blood T cell repertoires in COVID-19. The assay was immunoSEQ multiplex PCR, and TCRdb's table has in-frame clones only and misses some. This sample yields tens of thousands of clones, of which less than 85% are seen a single time; around 13% belongs to the top ten. The specimen sequenced was peripheral blood. These receptors originate from a human donor in a cohort sampled during active COVID-19.

V gene TRBV28 combines with J gene TRBJ1-1; 7 nucleotides line up with TRBD1. Looked up from germline, CDR1 is MDHEN and CDR2 is SYDVKM. This CDR3 has 16 residues. The V and J ends lost 5 bases and 0 bases, in that order; junction bases with no gene match: 9. The CDR3 DNA is TGTGCCAGCAGTCCCACAGGGGTGCTCATGAACACTGAAGCTTTCTTT. Amino acids: CASSPTGVLMNTEAFF.

The chain carries TRBV28 and TRBJ2-7; tentative D call: TRBD1 (6 bases). The CDR3 consists of 12 residues. V gave up 7 bases and J gave up 3 bases, with 10 bases separating them. CDR1 is MDHEN and CDR2 is SYDVKM in the germline V gene. The CDR3 coding sequence is TGTGCCAGCACGAGCAGGGGCTACGAGCAGTACTTC. Its translation: CASTSRGYEQYF.

The chain recombines TRBV7-2 with TRBJ1-5, with D unclear. V lost 3 bases, J lost 6 bases, and 9 bases lay in between. Germline-derived CDR1 and CDR2 are SGHTA and FQGNSA. This CDR3 has 13 residues. CDR3 in DNA: TGTGCCAGCAGCTTTGGGTCGGGTCAGCCCCAGCATTTT. It codes for CASSFGSGQPQHF.

The chain recombines TRBV7-2 with TRBJ1-1; TRBD1 matches at 7 bases. Germline V CDR1 and CDR2: SGHTA, FQGNSA. After removal of 5 bases from V and 3 bases from J, the junction contained 9 bases not matched to a gene. The CDR3 runs to 15 residues. CDR3 protein: CASSPTGPRDTEAFF. The CDR3 bases are TGTGCCAGCAGCCCGACAGGGCCGAGGGACACTGAAGCTTTCTTT.

The chain recombines TRBV2 with TRBJ2-5; a possible D gene is TRBD2 (6 bases). CDR1 SNHLY and CDR2 FYNNEI come from the germline V gene. CDR3 length: 15 residues. Between the trimmed V and J ends, which lost 7 bases and 4 bases, there was a span of 19 bases. This CDR3 is CASKTSMRAGETQYF. The CDR3 nucleotides read TGTGCCAGCAAGACTAGTATGAGGGCGGGAGAGACCCAGTACTTC.

This chain joins TRBV5-1 and TRBJ2-6; 7 bases map to TRBD2. Per the germline V gene, CDR1 is SGHRS and CDR2 is YFSETQ. CDR3 length: 17 amino acids. V was clipped by 4 bases and J by 1 base; unmatched bases: 8. As DNA, the CDR3 is TGCGCCAGCAGCGGCGGGGGTGTATCGTCTGGGGCCAACGTCCTGACTTTC. Residues: CASSGGGVSSGANVLTF.

The chain links TRBV3-1 (or the pseudogene TRBV3-2) to TRBJ1-2; tentatively, D is TRBD1 (6 bases). Between the trimmed V and J ends, which lost 4 bases and 4 bases, there was a span of 13 bases. The V gene's germline CDR1 is LGHDT and CDR2 YNNKEL (reference sequence). The CDR3 consists of 14 residues. Written as DNA, the CDR3 is TGTGCCAGCAGCCCCCGGCCAGGGGCCTATGGCTACACCTTC. Protein product: CASSPRPGAYGYTF.

This clone was detected once. V gene TRBV3-1 (or the pseudogene TRBV3-2) combines with J gene TRBJ1-1; tentatively, D is TRBD1 (6 bases). Germline CDR1 LGHDT, CDR2 YNNKEL (reference sequence). The CDR3 is made up of 14 amino acids. V was clipped by 3 bases and J by 1 base, with 9 bases between them. In nucleotides, the CDR3 is TGTGCCAGCAGCCAGGCCAGGGGGAACACTGAAGCTTTCTTT. Its translation is CASSQARGNTEAFF.